The clone carrying this T cell receptor (beta chain) was seen ten or more times. Unique molecular identifiers featured in how the TCRbeta library was prepared. TCRdb called the PCR reads again in MiXCR, with one record for every CDR3 protein. This sample yields some 490,000 distinct CDR3 sequences, of which around 12% are seen a single time; under 7% belongs to the top ten. CDR1 and CDR2 from the germline V gene are SGHRS and YFSETQ. Trimming took 4 bases from V and 4 from J; bases not matched to a gene: 10. This CDR3 is built from 15 residues. This sample is drawn from a study of T-cell reconstitution after alpha-beta-depleted transplantation in children.

The sample was PBMCs from the stem cell graft donor, taken from the stem cell graft. This TCR was recovered from a human donor who donated a stem cell graft to a child with combined immunodeficiency. The chain recombines TRBV5-1 with TRBJ2-5; 7 bases map to TRBD1. The CDR3 region has the DNA TGCGCCAGCAGCACCAAGACAGGGCTGGCAGAGACCCAGTACTTC. Translating gives CASSTKTGLAETQYF.